A single sample gave rise to the 2 T cell receptor beta chains below, sequenced in a study of cytomegalovirus exposure and HLA in healthy donors. The study ran its PCR with 60 Vbeta and 13 Jbeta primers. The assay was immunoSEQ multiplex PCR, and TCRdb's table has in-frame clones only and misses some. The sample has fewer than 250,000 clones, 80% to 85% seen once. What was sequenced was PBMCs. All receptors derive from a boy aged 2 to 9 in good health and CMV-seronegative.

This sequence joins TRBV7-8 and TRBJ2-4, with 7 positions matching TRBD2. The CDR3 is 19 residues long. V shed 5 bases and J 0 bases; nucleotides not matched to a gene: 16. CDR1 and CDR2 (germline): SGHVS, FQNEAQ. This CDR3 reads CASSISSGGTKLAKNIQYF. The CDR3 DNA reads TGTGCCAGCAGCATTTCTAGCGGAGGAACGAAATTAGCCAAAAACATTCAGTACTTC.

The rearrangement uses TRBV7-3 and TRBJ1-2; the match to TRBD1 covers 11 bases. The trim removed 7 bases at V and 7 bases at J, leaving 5 bases unmatched. The CDR3 sequence is 13 residues long. From germline, CDR1 is SGHTA and CDR2 FQGTGA. The CDR3 sequence is CASTAGQGGGYTF. The DNA of the CDR3 is TGTGCCAGCACCGCGGGACAGGGGGGTGGCTACACCTTC.